This TCR beta chain comes out of a study of T cells after yellow fever vaccination. Germline loops: CDR1 LGHNA, CDR2 YSLEER. CDR3 length: 15 amino acids. The V gene end was trimmed by 0 bases and the J gene end by 5 bases; junction bases not matched to a gene: 3. Study-level points and caveats: A minor fraction of clonotypes spanned both CD4 and CD8 compartments. One caveat is that FACS-sorted repertoires could contain abundant clonotypes contaminating from the bulk population. Though it reached lower strength, the secondary response hit its peak faster, day 5 versus 15.

A word on this clonotype: Antigen: not known.

Conversion of TCR transcripts into cDNA relied on 5'RACE template switching, which added a universal primer site and UMIs. TCRdb itself ran the 5' RACE reads through MiXCR, one entry per CDR3 protein. The sample comprises 320,000 or so distinct CDR3 sequences, 7% to 9% of which are singletons, and 17% rests with the top ten. This TCR was sampled from a young man who received the YFV17D yellow fever vaccine. This chain uses TRBV4-3 with TRBJ1-4, with 7 bases that match TRBD1. The specimen was PBMCs, collected more than 40 days after the first yellow fever vaccination. The CDR3 loop is CASSQDPGGNEKLFF. Written as DNA, the CDR3 is TGCGCCAGCAGCCAAGATCCAGGGGGAAATGAAAAACTGTTTTTT.